A single sample is the source of the 29 T cell receptor beta chains below, sequenced in a study of T cell responses to AZD1222 COVID-19 vaccine. Some clones are missing from TCRdb's copy, which holds only in-frame ones; the method was immunoSEQ multiplex PCR. The sample includes about 120,000 clones, 80% to 90% seen only once; the top ten take 3% to 4%. The sequences come from peripheral blood, collected on day 0 of MenACWY control vaccination. These TCRs come from an adult in good health.

The gene calls are TRBV7-6 and TRBJ1-6; D is unresolved. CDR3 length equals 16 residues. Germline-derived CDR1 and CDR2 are SGHVS and FNYEAQ. The V and J ends lost 1 base and 0 bases respectively, with 7 bases between them. CDR3 region: CASSLGQHSYNSPLHF. The CDR3 nucleotides read TGTGCCAGCAGCTTAGGGCAGCACTCCTATAATTCACCCCTCCACTTT.

This chain connects TRBV6-5 to TRBJ2-5; 11 bases map to TRBD2. V lost 3 bases, J lost 5 bases, and 8 bases stayed unmatched. The CDR3 covers 16 residues. Germline CDR1 is MNHEY and CDR2 is SVGAGI. The CDR3 protein is CASSYLAGGPGETQYF. The CDR3 region has the DNA TGTGCCAGCAGTTATTTAGCGGGGGGGCCTGGGGAGACCCAGTACTTC.

The chain has TRBV5-6 and TRBJ1-4; D is ambiguous. Germline V gives CDR1 SGHDT, CDR2 YYEEEE. Trimming took off 3 bases at V and 5 bases at J, with 20 bases between the two ends. There are 17 residues in the CDR3. The CDR3: CASSSPSSGVGNEKLFF. The DNA of the CDR3 is TGTGCCAGCAGCTCCCCTTCTTCGGGAGTGGGGAATGAAAAACTGTTTTTT.

This clone has more than one count but fewer than ten. The rearrangement joins TRBV3-1 (or the pseudogene TRBV3-2) to TRBJ1-1; no firm D call. CDR1 is LGHDT, CDR2 YNNKEL, per germline (reference sequence). The CDR3 length is 15 residues. The V end lost 4 bases, the J end lost 0 bases, and 12 bases lay between the germline ends. CDR3 region: CASSPPRGVNTEAFF. The CDR3 DNA is TGTGCCAGCAGCCCTCCGCGAGGAGTGAACACTGAAGCTTTCTTT.

The V gene is TRBV24-1, the J gene TRBJ1-2, with D possibly being TRBD1 (5 bases). Trimming took 5 bases from V and 6 from J, leaving 15 bases between them. Germline CDR1 is KGHDR and CDR2 is SFDVKD. The CDR3 has 14 residues. The CDR3 is CATSGNSKGHGYTF. DNA for the CDR3: TGTGCCACCAGTGGAAATTCAAAGGGGCATGGCTACACCTTC.

The chain has TRBV9 and TRBJ2-1; no clear D gene. Trimming cost V 3 bases and J 6 bases, with 16 bases left between them. Looked up from germline, CDR1 is SGDLS and CDR2 is YYNGEE. There are 15 residues in the CDR3. The CDR3 DNA is TGTGCCAGCAGCGCCCTAGTTACCTCCCCCAATGAGCAGTTCTTC. Residues: CASSALVTSPNEQFF. Using reference TRBV9 and TRBJ2-1 for the parts outside the CDR3, the full variable domain is DSGVTQTPKHLITATGQRVTLRCSPRSGDLSVYWYQQSLDQGLQFLIQYYNGEERAKGNILERFSAQQFPDLHSELNLSSLELGDSALYFCASSALVTSPNEQFFGPGTRLTVL.

This clone came up once. V is TRBV30 and J is TRBJ2-1; possible D gene TRBD1, 5 bases. CDR3 length: 12 residues. Per the germline V gene, CDR1 is GTSNPN and CDR2 is SVGIG (reference sequence). V was cut by 4 bases and J by 5 bases, with 9 bases left in between. The CDR3 sequence is CAWTGNHNEQFF. CDR3 coding DNA: TGTGCCTGGACAGGGAACCACAATGAGCAGTTCTTC.

The chain couples TRBV6-1 to TRBJ1-1; tentatively, D is TRBD1 (6 bases). This CDR3 is built from 16 residues. V was trimmed by 2 bases and J by 0 bases, leaving 13 bases between them. CDR1 is MNHNS and CDR2 is SASEGT in the germline V gene. In DNA, the CDR3 is TGTGCCAGCAGTGAAAGGGGGGGGACGGTGAACACTGAAGCTTTCTTT. Amino acid sequence: CASSERGGTVNTEAFF.

V and J are TRBV6-5 and TRBJ1-1; possibly TRBD1 for D (5 bases). CDR1 is MNHEY, CDR2 SVGAGI, per germline. Trimming cost V 5 bases and J 2 bases, with 15 bases left between them. The CDR3 is 15 amino acids. The CDR3 sequence: CASSMTGGFNTEAFF. CDR3 DNA: TGTGCCAGCAGTATGACGGGGGGATTTAACACTGAAGCTTTCTTT.

The chain couples TRBV7-2 to TRBJ2-7, with TRBD2 identical over 8 bases. CDR1 SGHTA and CDR2 FQGNSA come from the germline V gene. The CDR3 has 16 residues. Trimming at V came to 5 bases and at J to 0 bases, leaving 9 bases not matched to a gene. The CDR3 nucleotides are TGTGCCAGCAGCCCGGGGCGGGGGGCCTTCTCCTACGAGCAGTACTTC. Amino acid sequence: CASSPGRGAFSYEQYF.

A single count supports this clone. The rearrangement joins TRBV6-6 to TRBJ2-1; D is perhaps TRBD1 (5 bases). This CDR3 comprises 16 residues. Germline V gives CDR1 MNHNY, CDR2 SVGAGI (reference sequence). V dropped 1 base and J dropped 1 base, with 11 bases sitting between them. The CDR3: CASSYFRVGSYNEQFF. The CDR3 region has the DNA TGTGCCAGCAGTTACTTCAGGGTTGGGTCCTACAATGAGCAGTTCTTC.

As regards this clone: This same CDR3 is encoded by further DNA sequences in the sample. CDR3 protein: CASSPGLNTEAFF. In nucleotides, the CDR3 is TGTGCCAGCTCACCGGGGCTGAACACTGAAGCTTTCTTT. V gene TRBV18 combines with J gene TRBJ1-1; D is possibly TRBD1 (5 bases). This CDR3 contains 13 residues. V was cut by 3 bases and J by 0 bases, with 5 bases left in between. Germline V gene lookup returns CDR1 KGHSH and CDR2 LQKENI.

Comments on this clone: Within the sample, other DNA sequences also encode this same CDR3. The chain recombines TRBV2 with TRBJ1-2; TRBD1 agrees at 8 bases. The CDR3 sequence is 14 residues long. The germline V gene encodes CDR1 SNHLY and CDR2 FYNNEI. The V and J ends lost 6 bases and 5 bases, in that order; junction bases with no gene match: 8. Here the CDR3 reads CASRGQGAGYGYTF. CDR3 nucleotides: TGTGCCAGCAGGGGCCAGGGGGCTGGTTATGGCTACACCTTC.

This clone occurred a few times. The gene calls are TRBV7-3 and TRBJ2-5, with D tentatively TRBD1 or TRBD2 (5 bases each). This CDR3 has 14 amino acids. Germline-derived CDR1 and CDR2 are SGHTA and FQGTGA. The V end was cut by 5 bases, the J end by 2 bases, with 12 bases between. The CDR3 DNA reads TGTGCCAGCAGCCCCTGGGGGTCACAAGAGACCCAGTACTTC. Protein product: CASSPWGSQETQYF.

The CDR3 reads CASSFVARREETQYF. CDR3 sequence (DNA): TGTGCCAGCAGCTTTGTGGCTAGAAGAGAAGAGACCCAGTACTTC. The V gene is TRBV12-1, the J gene TRBJ2-5; the table's TRBD2 call for D was not verified on the DNA. TRBV12-1 constitutes a pseudogene. There are 15 residues in the CDR3.

This clone has a handful of counts. The V gene is TRBV5-4, the J gene TRBJ2-2; D not resolved. The CDR3 extends over 14 amino acids. The ends were cut back, 0 bases at V and 6 bases at J, with 9 bases in the middle. Per the germline V gene, CDR1 is SGHNT and CDR2 is YYREEE (reference sequence). The CDR3 DNA is TGTGCCAGCAGCTTGGATTATGGATCCGGGGAGCTGTTTTTT. It is translated as CASSLDYGSGELFF. Full variable domain (outside the CDR3, taken from reference TRBV5-4 and TRBJ2-2): ETGVTQSPTHLIKTRGQQVTLRCSSQSGHNTVSWYQQALGQGPQFIFQYYREEENGRGNFPPRFSGLQFPNYSSELNVNALELDDSALYLCASSLDYGSGELFFGEGSRLTVL.

The rearrangement uses TRBV5-6 and TRBJ1-1; 12 bases line up with TRBD1. CDR1 is SGHDT, CDR2 YYEEEE, per germline. J was trimmed by 11 bases and V by 5 bases; bases with no gene match: 7. The length of the CDR3 is 13 residues. The CDR3 region has the DNA TGTGCCAGCAGACTGGGACAGGGGGCTTCGGCTTTCTTT. The encoded protein is CASRLGQGASAFF.

The chain links TRBV12-3 or TRBV12-4 to TRBJ2-7; TRBD1 agrees at 7 bases. This CDR3 spans 13 amino acids. J was trimmed by 3 bases and V by 5 bases; bases with no gene match: 4. The CDR3 region has the DNA TGTGCCAGCAGTCCGGGACAGAGCTACGAGCAGTACTTC. Its protein product is CASSPGQSYEQYF.

In DNA, the CDR3 is TGCGCCAGCAGCCAAGCTCTAGCGGGGGGGGAAGATACGCAGTATTTT. Translated, it gives CASSQALAGGEDTQYF. The rearrangement joins TRBV4-3 to TRBJ2-3, with 12 bases identical to TRBD2. The junction had 4 bases not matched to a gene; V was cut back by 1 base and J by 5 bases. The length of the CDR3 is 16 residues. From germline, CDR1 is LGHNA and CDR2 YSLEER.

The chain is built from TRBV19 and TRBJ2-3; no clear D. V lost 4 bases to trimming and J lost 0 bases, with 5 bases between them. The germline CDR1 and CDR2 sequences are LNHDA and SQIVND (reference sequence). The CDR3 covers 13 residues. The CDR3 DNA reads TGTGCCAGTAGTACCCCTAGCACAGATACGCAGTATTTT. Translating gives CASSTPSTDTQYF.

The CDR3 protein is CASSEGVQETQYF. In nucleotides, the CDR3 is TGTGCCAGCTCAGAAGGGGTTCAAGAGACCCAGTACTTC. The chain combines TRBV25-1 with TRBJ2-5, with TRBD1 as a possible D gene (5 bases). The V gene lost 8 bases and the J gene lost 2 bases, with 12 bases spanning the gap. The CDR3 totals 13 residues. Germline CDR1 and CDR2: MGHDK and SYGVNS. Full variable domain (remainder filled in from reference TRBV25-1 and TRBJ2-5): EADIYQTPRYLVIGTGKKITLECSQTMGHDKMYWYQQDPGMELHLIHYSYGVNSTEKGDLSSESTVSRIRTEHFPLTLESARPSHTSQYLCASSEGVQETQYFGPGTRLLVL.

V usage is TRBV29-1 and J usage is TRBJ2-2; 7 positions agree with TRBD1. This CDR3 has 13 residues. V shed 6 bases, J shed 4 bases, and the junction held 5 bases outside the gene matches. Germline V gene sequence: CDR1 SQVTM, CDR2 ANQGSEA. The CDR3 protein is CSVLTGTTGELFF. CDR3 nucleotides: TGCAGCGTCCTGACAGGGACCACCGGGGAGCTGTTTTTT.

The rearrangement uses TRBV5-1 and TRBJ1-2; the match to TRBD1 covers 9 bases. Germline CDR1 is SGHRS and CDR2 is YFSETQ. The CDR3 runs to 14 residues. V gave up 4 bases and J gave up 6 bases; unmatched junction bases: 7. CDR3 bases: TGCGCCAGCAGCCAACAGGGGGCAGTGGATGGCTACACCTTC. Translation gives CASSQQGAVDGYTF. Full variable domain (remainder filled in from reference TRBV5-1 and TRBJ1-2): KAGVTQTPRYLIKTRGQQVTLSCSPISGHRSVSWYQQTPGQGLQFLFEYFSETQRNKGNFPGRFSGRQFSNSRSEMNVSTLELGDSALYLCASSQQGAVDGYTFGSGTRLTVV.

This chain joins TRBV4-3 and TRBJ1-2; D gene ambiguous. The CDR3 consists of 16 residues. The germline V and J ends were trimmed by 0 bases and 3 bases, with 14 bases remaining between them. CDR1 and CDR2 (germline): LGHNA, YSLEER. The CDR3 DNA is TGCGCCAGCAGCCAAGAAGCAAGAACAGTCTACTATGGCTACACCTTC. It translates to CASSQEARTVYYGYTF.

The chain combines TRBV3-1 (or the pseudogene TRBV3-2) with TRBJ2-5; perhaps TRBD1 as D (5 bases). Trimming took off 1 base at V and 5 bases at J, with 14 bases between the two ends. The CDR3 consists of 15 residues. CDR1 LGHDT and CDR2 YNNKEL come from the germline V gene (reference sequence). The CDR3 DNA reads as TGTGCCAGCAGCCAAGCGGAGCAGGGATGGGAGACCCAGTACTTC. Translated, it gives CASSQAEQGWETQYF.

CDR3 nucleotide sequence: TGTGCCAGCAGCAGAACGAGCGGGGTGGGCACAGATACGCAGTATTTT. This sequence encodes CASSRTSGVGTDTQYF. The rearrangement uses TRBV3-1 (or the pseudogene TRBV3-2) and TRBJ2-3; TRBD2 matches 7 bases. The CDR3 is 16 amino acids. Germline values: CDR1 LGHDT, CDR2 YNNKEL (reference sequence). V shed 5 bases, J shed 1 base, and the junction held 9 bases outside the gene matches.

The chain links TRBV11-2 to TRBJ2-5; the D is unclear. From germline, CDR1 is SGHAT and CDR2 FQNNGV. The CDR3 runs 15 residues. The V end lost 5 bases, the J end lost 1 base, and 14 bases lay between the germline ends. CDR3 protein: CASSRGPGGQETQYF. The CDR3 DNA reads as TGTGCCAGCAGCCGAGGACCTGGCGGCCAAGAGACCCAGTACTTC. Full variable domain (missing parts from reference TRBV11-2 and TRBJ2-5): EAGVAQSPRYKIIEKRQSVAFWCNPISGHATLYWYQQILGQGPKLLIQFQNNGVVDDSQLPKDRFSAERLKGVDSTLKIQPAKLEDSAVYLCASSRGPGGQETQYFGPGTRLLVL.

This clone was seen only once. The rearrangement links TRBV7-8 to TRBJ2-3, with 12 bases lining up with TRBD2. The CDR3 covers 16 residues. Germline CDR1 is SGHVS and CDR2 is FQNEAQ. J lost 6 bases, V lost 4 bases, and 8 bases had no gene match. CDR3 DNA sequence: TGTGCCAGCAGCTCTGGGACTAGCGGGTCCCTGGATACGCAGTATTTT. Residues: CASSSGTSGSLDTQYF.

The chain uses TRBV6-5 and TRBJ1-6; no clear D gene. Trimming shortened V by 7 bases and J by 0 bases, and 10 bases separated the two germline ends. CDR3 length: 15 amino acids. The germline V gene encodes CDR1 MNHEY and CDR2 SVGAGI. CDR3 in DNA: TGTGCCAGCAATCGGCTTAGCTCCTATAATTCACCCCTCCACTTT. It codes for CASNRLSSYNSPLHF.